This T cell receptor beta chain was obtained from a study of T cell responses to AZD1222 COVID-19 vaccine. TCRdb's copy holds only in-frame clones and misses some; the assay was immunoSEQ multiplex PCR. The profile shows about 140,000 clones, 90% of them singletons. This sequence originates from an adult in good health. The sequences come from peripheral blood, collected on day 0 of AZD1222 vaccination.

DNA of the CDR3: TGTGCCAGCAGCTCCCCCGGCAGGGAGGTGCACTTT. Residues: CASSSPGREVHF. The chain recombines TRBV11-2 with TRBJ1-6; the D gene is possibly TRBD1 (5 bases). The CDR3 sequence is 12 residues long. Germline values: CDR1 SGHAT, CDR2 FQNNGV. Deletions cut 4 bases from V and 19 bases from J, with 17 bases between.